This T cell receptor beta chain derives from a study of identical twins. Concerning this clonotype: Its target is not known.

MiXCR, run by TCRdb on the 5' RACE reads, gives a single entry per CDR3 protein. Of about 720,000 distinct CDR3 sequences listed, over 15% are singletons. Study conclusions and caveats: Cross-sectional statistics underpinned the conclusions; the same donors were not followed.

The CDR3 runs 13 residues. Trimming cost V 3 bases and J 2 bases, with 11 bases left between them. Germline lookup yields CDR1 DFQATT and CDR2 SNEGSKA (reference sequence). These data were also reused for a study on T cells expressing NK-cell markers.

The specimen was PBMCs. The chain couples TRBV20-1 to TRBJ2-7; no definite D call. The clonotype originates from a woman aged 18-35 years in good health. The DNA for the CDR3 is TGCAGTGCTAGGGGCCCCAGCGCCTACGAGCAGTACTTC. Its protein product is CSARGPSAYEQYF.